These T cell receptor beta chains were read from a single sample in a study of shared clonotypes between healthy human individuals. Assay used: immunoSEQ multiplex PCR; TCRdb lists only in-frame clones, some missing. This sample has roughly 2 million clones, with 90% to 95% found just once. The sequencing input was naive CD4+ T cells sorted from blood. These receptors were obtained from a man aged 18 to 30 in good health. The CDR3 runs from the conserved cysteine through the conserved F or W. Fields, in order: J gene, clone size, D gene, V gene, CDR3 protein, CDR3 DNA. A D gene is named only where the DNA matches it firmly. Rows give clone size only sometimes, using once, few, many, or a class for an expanded clone.

j_gene: TRBJ2-1; abundance: once; d_gene: NA; v_gene: TRBV6-5; CDR3aa: CASAFMGFYNEQFF; CDR3nt: TGTGCCAGCGCCTTCATGGGGTTTTACAATGAGCAGTTCTTC
j_gene: TRBJ2-5; abundance: NA; d_gene: NA; v_gene: TRBV6-5; CDR3aa: CASNRGETQYF; CDR3nt: TGTGCCAGCAATAGGGGAGAGACCCAGTACTTC
j_gene: TRBJ2-1; abundance: NA; d_gene: TRBD2; v_gene: TRBV13; CDR3aa: CASSPLPAGGPGEQFF; CDR3nt: TGTGCCAGCAGCCCCCTCCCAGCGGGAGGGCCGGGTGAGCAGTTCTTC
j_gene: TRBJ2-7; abundance: NA; d_gene: TRBD1; v_gene: TRBV10-1; CDR3aa: CASSETRQGAYEQYF; CDR3nt: TGCGCCAGCAGTGAGACCCGGCAGGGGGCCTACGAGCAGTACTTC
j_gene: TRBJ2-2; abundance: NA; d_gene: NA; v_gene: TRBV7-9; CDR3aa: CASSLDGHLGTGELFF; CDR3nt: TGTGCCAGCAGCTTAGACGGACACCTGGGCACCGGGGAGCTGTTTTTT
j_gene: TRBJ1-2; abundance: NA; d_gene: NA; v_gene: TRBV19; CDR3aa: CASSMGGYGSYTF; CDR3nt: TGTGCCAGTAGTATGGGGGGTTATGGGAGCTACACCTTC
j_gene: TRBJ1-5; abundance: NA; d_gene: NA; v_gene: TRBV29-1; CDR3aa: CSVEERTPGPQHF; CDR3nt: TGCAGCGTTGAAGAAAGGACCCCAGGGCCCCAGCATTTT
j_gene: TRBJ1-3; abundance: NA; d_gene: NA; v_gene: TRBV9; CDR3aa: CASSPQMGRYSGNTIYF; CDR3nt: TGTGCCAGCAGCCCCCAGATGGGCCGCTACTCTGGAAACACCATATATTTT
j_gene: TRBJ2-7; abundance: NA; d_gene: NA; v_gene: TRBV25-1; CDR3aa: CASSVTGTYEQYF; CDR3nt: TGTGCCAGCAGTGTCACGGGAACCTACGAGCAGTACTTC
j_gene: TRBJ2-3; abundance: NA; d_gene: NA; v_gene: TRBV18; CDR3aa: CASSFWGSITDTQYF; CDR3nt: TGTGCCAGCTCATTCTGGGGCAGTATCACAGATACGCAGTATTTT
j_gene: TRBJ1-1; abundance: NA; d_gene: NA; v_gene: TRBV28; CDR3aa: CASSLVQGTEAFF; CDR3nt: TGTGCCAGCAGTTTGGTCCAGGGCACTGAAGCTTTCTTT
j_gene: TRBJ2-7; abundance: NA; d_gene: NA; v_gene: TRBV29-1; CDR3aa: CSVGPQGGYEQYF; CDR3nt: TGCAGCGTGGGACCCCAGGGGGGGTACGAGCAGTACTTC
j_gene: TRBJ1-6; abundance: NA; d_gene: NA; v_gene: TRBV28; CDR3aa: CASNTGTANNSPLHF; CDR3nt: TGTGCCAGCAACACCGGGACGGCTAATAATTCACCCCTCCACTTT
j_gene: TRBJ1-6; abundance: NA; d_gene: TRBD1; v_gene: TRBV7-8; CDR3aa: CASSPSRDRMHNSPLHF; CDR3nt: TGTGCCAGCAGCCCGTCCCGGGACAGGATGCATAATTCACCCCTCCACTTT